One sample yielded the 28 T cell receptor beta chains listed below, sequenced in a study of blood T cell repertoires in COVID-19. Clones were sequenced by immunoSEQ multiplex PCR, and TCRdb holds only the in-frame ones, with some missing. The sample contains about 74,000 clones, 85% to 90% of which appear only once. Sequenced: peripheral blood. The source of these receptors is a woman over 75 with active or convalescent COVID-19.

V gene TRBV7-6 combines with J gene TRBJ2-5; 7 bases align to TRBD2. J lost 4 bases, V lost 4 bases, and 6 bases had no gene match. Germline CDR1 SGHVS, CDR2 FNYEAQ. The CDR3 loop spans 14 amino acids. The CDR3 DNA sequence: TGTGCCAGCAGCTCCTTTGCGGGAGCAGAGACCCAGTACTTC. Protein product: CASSSFAGAETQYF.

The V gene is TRBV9, the J gene TRBJ2-1, with D perhaps matching TRBD2 (6 bases). The V end lost 4 bases, the J end lost 2 bases, and 16 bases lay between the germline ends. CDR3 length equals 16 residues. Germline CDR1 is SGDLS and CDR2 is YYNGEE. The CDR3 reads CASSLRAGRTYNEQFF. The CDR3 nucleotides are TGTGCCAGCAGCCTCCGGGCGGGGAGAACCTACAATGAGCAGTTCTTC.

The chain is built from TRBV27 and TRBJ2-5; D not certain. This CDR3 region has 13 residues. V lost 2 bases to trimming and J lost 5 bases, with 9 bases between them. Per germline, CDR1 MNHEY and CDR2 SMNVEV (reference sequence). The CDR3 sequence: CASSLEVGETQYF. The CDR3 region has the DNA TGTGCCAGCAGTTTAGAGGTCGGGGAGACCCAGTACTTC.

This clone was recorded a few times. The chain has TRBV12-5 and TRBJ2-1; the D gene is possibly TRBD1 (5 bases). V lost 6 bases and J lost 0, with 12 bases in between. This CDR3 contains 15 residues. Per the germline V gene, CDR1 is LGHNT and CDR2 is FRNRAP. The CDR3 DNA is TGTGCTAGTGGCCAGGACACAAGCTCCTACAATGAGCAGTTCTTC. It encodes CASGQDTSSYNEQFF.

This clone was observed a few times. The V gene is TRBV19, the J gene TRBJ2-1, with D perhaps matching TRBD2 (6 bases). The CDR3 runs to 14 residues. Per the germline V gene, CDR1 is LNHDA and CDR2 is SQIVND (reference sequence). V gave up 4 bases and J gave up 6 bases, with 13 bases separating them. CDR3 sequence (DNA): TGTGCCAGTAGTACCTCGGGAGTCTCCAATGAGCAGTTCTTC. Its translation: CASSTSGVSNEQFF.

The rearrangement uses TRBV6-5 and TRBJ2-4; the D gene is possibly TRBD2 (5 bases). Germline CDR1 MNHEY, CDR2 SVGAGI. V lost 3 bases and J lost 8, with 11 bases in between. This CDR3 spans 13 amino acids. The CDR3 DNA is TGTGCCAGCAGTTATAATTCCGGGGACATTCAGTACTTC. Protein: CASSYNSGDIQYF.

V usage is TRBV6-5 and J usage is TRBJ2-7; D perhaps matches TRBD1 (5 bases). CDR1 is MNHEY and CDR2 is SVGAGI in the germline V gene. The CDR3 runs 14 residues. V was cut by 6 bases and J by 3 bases, with 15 bases left in between. CDR3 in amino acids: CASSLGQGFYEQYF. The CDR3 bases are TGTGCCAGCAGCCTCGGGCAGGGTTTCTACGAGCAGTACTTC.

The rearrangement joins TRBV6-5 to TRBJ2-1; 9 nucleotides align to TRBD2. Germline CDR1 and CDR2: MNHEY and SVGAGI. With 6 bases clipped from V and 9 bases from J, the junction kept 9 bases outside the gene matches. This CDR3 has 14 amino acids. The CDR3 sequence is CASRVAGEGGEQFF. The CDR3 nucleotides read TGTGCCAGCAGGGTAGCGGGAGAAGGGGGTGAGCAGTTCTTC.

This clone was seen a single time. The chain recombines TRBV7-6 with TRBJ2-5; the D gene is possibly TRBD2 (5 bases). This CDR3 contains 14 residues. CDR1 SGHVS and CDR2 FNYEAQ come from the germline V gene. The V end lost 0 bases, the J end lost 1 base, and 6 bases lay between the germline ends. The CDR3 loop is CASSLAEAQETQYF. CDR3 DNA sequence: TGTGCCAGCAGCTTAGCGGAGGCCCAAGAGACCCAGTACTTC. Using reference TRBV7-6 and TRBJ2-5 for the parts outside the CDR3, the full variable domain is GAGVSQSPRYKVTKRGQDVALRCDPISGHVSLYWYRQALGQGPEFLTYFNYEAQQDKSGLPNDRFSAERPEGSISTLTIQRTEQRDSAMYRCASSLAEAQETQYFGPGTRLLVL.

This chain links TRBV23-1 with TRBJ2-5; 11 bases match TRBD2. TRBV23-1 is reported as an ORF; its role is uncertain. The CDR3 spans 16 residues. J was trimmed by 5 bases and V by 4 bases; bases with no gene match: 9. CDR3 region: CASSLSSGRREETQYF. The CDR3 nucleotides are TGCGCCAGCAGTCTTTCTAGCGGGAGGCGCGAGGAGACCCAGTACTTC.

The DNA for the CDR3 is TGTGCCAGCAGTGGTGGGGCGCGGAATTCACCCCTCCACTTT. This encodes CASSGGARNSPLHF. The chain uses TRBV2 and TRBJ1-6; D may be TRBD1 (5 bases). CDR1 and CDR2 (germline): SNHLY, FYNNEI. Trimming stripped 4 bases from V and 7 bases from J, with 11 bases between. This CDR3 has 14 residues.

The chain uses TRBV19 and TRBJ2-4; the D gene is possibly TRBD2 (6 bases). The CDR3 runs 17 residues. V lost 1 base and J 9 bases, leaving 22 bases between the germline ends. The germline gives CDR1 LNHDA, CDR2 SQIVND (reference sequence). The CDR3 DNA is TGTGCCAGTAGTATAGCAGGTAGCGGTCTTCTACCGGGCATTCAGTACTTC. It codes for CASSIAGSGLLPGIQYF.

The J gene is TRBJ1-3, the V gene TRBV18, with 8 bases lining up with TRBD1. V trimming: 6 bases; J trimming: 3 bases; junction bases outside the gene matches: 4. The CDR3 totals 14 residues. Germline V gives CDR1 KGHSH, CDR2 LQKENI. The CDR3 bases are TGTGCCAGCTCCCCGGACAGGGTTGGAAACACCATATATTTT. Translated: CASSPDRVGNTIYF.

V usage is TRBV6-5 and J usage is TRBJ2-7, with TRBD2 matching over 10 bases. The germline V gene encodes CDR1 MNHEY and CDR2 SVGAGI. V was clipped by 6 bases and J by 4 bases; unmatched bases: 6. The CDR3 is 14 residues long. The CDR3 is CASSRTSGFYEQYF. The CDR3 nucleotides read TGTGCCAGCAGCCGGACTAGCGGCTTTTACGAGCAGTACTTC.

This chain connects TRBV5-1 to TRBJ2-1, with unresolved D. This CDR3 is 11 amino acids long. Germline CDR1 is SGHRS and CDR2 is YFSETQ. Trimming cost V 4 bases and J 8 bases, with 7 bases left between them. The CDR3 here is CASSLQDEQFF. In nucleotides, the CDR3 is TGCGCCAGCAGCCTCCAGGATGAGCAGTTCTTC.

The rearrangement joins TRBV12-3 or TRBV12-4 to TRBJ2-1; D not certain. V was pared by 6 bases and J by 2 bases, with 8 bases between. The CDR3 is made up of 13 amino acids. The CDR3 sequence: CASSPPTYNEQFF. For the CDR3, the DNA is TGTGCCAGCAGCCCCCCAACCTACAATGAGCAGTTCTTC.

The rearrangement uses TRBV28 and TRBJ2-1; TRBD1 aligns across 9 bases. The germline CDR1 and CDR2 sequences are MDHEN and SYDVKM. Trimming took 11 bases from V and 6 from J; bases not matched to a gene: 11. This CDR3 has 14 amino acids. This CDR3 reads CACGRGQGSNEQFF. DNA of the CDR3: TGTGCCTGCGGTAGGGGACAGGGTTCCAATGAGCAGTTCTTC.

V is TRBV5-1 and J is TRBJ2-5; 15 bases fit TRBD2. Trimming took 5 bases from V and 4 from J; bases not matched to a gene: 6. The CDR3 has 16 residues. Germline CDR1 is SGHRS and CDR2 is YFSETQ. Here the CDR3 DNA reads TGCGCCAGCAGGCTGGGACTAGCGGGAGGACGAGAGACCCAGTACTTC. Its protein product is CASRLGLAGGRETQYF.

The rearrangement links TRBV3-1 (or the pseudogene TRBV3-2) to TRBJ2-1, with 13 bases matching TRBD2. V trimming: 10 bases; J trimming: 10 bases; junction bases outside the gene matches: 7. The length of the CDR3 is 13 residues. CDR1 and CDR2 (germline): LGHDT, YNNKEL (reference sequence). CDR3 protein: CATHELAGGEQFF. The CDR3 DNA reads as TGTGCCACCCACGAACTAGCGGGAGGGGAGCAGTTCTTC.

V is TRBV30 and J is TRBJ2-1; a weak D match, TRBD1 (5 bases). The length of the CDR3 is 13 residues. With 0 bases removed from V and 4 bases from J, the gap between germline ends came to 7 bases. From germline, CDR1 is GTSNPN and CDR2 SVGIG (reference sequence). This CDR3 is CAWSVGVYNEQFF. The CDR3 DNA reads as TGTGCCTGGAGTGTAGGGGTGTACAATGAGCAGTTCTTC.

V and J are TRBV2 and TRBJ1-2, with D possibly TRBD1 on 5 matching bases. Between the trimmed V and J ends, which lost 6 bases and 2 bases, there was a span of 13 bases. Germline V gives CDR1 SNHLY, CDR2 FYNNEI. This CDR3 region has 14 residues. The CDR3 nucleotides are TGTGCCAGCAGATTGGAGGGGACCAACTATGGCTACACCTTC. It codes for CASRLEGTNYGYTF.

V is TRBV29-1 and J is TRBJ2-1, with 7 nucleotides matching TRBD1. The CDR3 extends over 13 amino acids. V was clipped by 4 bases and J by 3 bases; unmatched bases: 3. The germline V gene encodes CDR1 SQVTM and CDR2 ANQGSEA. CDR3 bases: TGCAGCGTTGCAGGGGGTAACTACAATGAGCAGTTCTTC. This sequence encodes CSVAGGNYNEQFF.

CDR3 in DNA: TGTGCCAGCAGCGTCGGACTAGCGGGGGGCTCTGGGGCCAACGTCCTGACTTTC. This codes for CASSVGLAGGSGANVLTF. The chain links TRBV9 to TRBJ2-6; the match to TRBD2 covers 14 bases. The V segment lost 2 bases and the J segment 0 bases; nucleotides outside the gene matches: 1. CDR1 is SGDLS, CDR2 YYNGEE, per germline. There are 18 residues in the CDR3.

This chain links TRBV29-1 with TRBJ2-5; 9 nucleotides agree with TRBD2. Losses at the gene ends were 6 bases for V and 9 bases for J; bases not matched to a gene: 5. Germline loops: CDR1 SQVTM, CDR2 ANQGSEA. The CDR3 consists of 11 residues. CDR3: CSVLAGESQYF. DNA of the CDR3: TGCAGCGTCTTAGCGGGGGAGTCCCAGTACTTC.

This chain connects TRBV28 to TRBJ2-6; 8 bases align to TRBD1. CDR1 and CDR2 (germline): MDHEN, SYDVKM. V gave up 6 bases and J gave up 2 bases; unmatched junction bases: 9. The length of the CDR3 is 17 residues. CDR3 in amino acids: CASRFGQGVAGANVLTF. CDR3 bases: TGTGCCAGCAGGTTCGGACAGGGCGTGGCTGGGGCCAACGTCCTGACTTTC.

The chain joins TRBV5-3 to TRBJ1-4; D perhaps matches TRBD1 (6 bases). TRBV5-3 has ORF status, its function being uncertain. CDR3 length: 15 amino acids. Trimming shortened V by 4 bases and J by 4 bases, and 14 bases separated the two germline ends. The CDR3 nucleotides are TGTGCCAGAAGCACGACAGGCGCAGGTAATGAAAAACTGTTTTTT. This codes for CARSTTGAGNEKLFF.

The J gene is TRBJ2-7, the V gene TRBV29-1; TRBD1 agrees at 9 bases. CDR3 size: 15 residues. Germline lookup yields CDR1 SQVTM and CDR2 ANQGSEA. Trimming at V came to 0 bases and at J to 4 bases, leaving 7 bases not matched to a gene. CDR3 sequence: CSVEDRRTGVYEQYF. As DNA, the CDR3 is TGCAGCGTTGAAGATCGAAGGACAGGGGTTTACGAGCAGTACTTC.

This chain links TRBV9 with TRBJ1-2; D uncertain. CDR3 length equals 12 residues. The V gene's germline CDR1 is SGDLS and CDR2 YYNGEE. V lost 0 bases and J lost 5, with 5 bases in between. CDR3 coding DNA: TGTGCCAGCAGCGTAGGCGGGTATGGCTACACCTTC. This translates into CASSVGGYGYTF.